The 22 T cell receptor beta chains given below trace back to one sample, sequenced in a study of blood T cell repertoires in COVID-19. The protocol was immunoSEQ multiplex PCR, while the TCRdb copy is restricted to in-frame clones and leaves out a portion. This table has hundreds of thousands of clones, around 86% appearing once. The sample comprised peripheral blood. These receptors were taken from a woman aged 40 to 49 who had recovered from COVID-19.

The V call is TRBV5-4, the J call TRBJ2-7; TRBD2 aligns across 9 bases. Germline CDR1 and CDR2: SGHNT and YYREEE (reference sequence). The V and J ends lost 2 bases and 3 bases, in that order; junction bases with no gene match: 9. CDR3 length equals 16 residues. The CDR3 nucleotides are TGTGCCAGCAGCTTAGGTAGGTCTAGCGGGGACTACGAGCAGTACTTC. It is translated as CASSLGRSSGDYEQYF.

J is TRBJ1-2 and V is TRBV6-2 or TRBV6-3; D is uncertain. V was shortened by 1 base and J by 4 bases, with 7 bases between the two germline ends. The CDR3 spans 13 residues. Per the germline V gene, CDR1 is MNHEY and CDR2 is SVGEGT. This CDR3 is CASSYWGGYGYTF. The CDR3 DNA sequence: TGTGCCAGCAGTTACTGGGGAGGCTATGGCTACACCTTC.

This clone occurred once. The chain recombines TRBV23-1 with TRBJ1-6; D uncertain. Being an ORF, TRBV23-1 has a function that is uncertain. This CDR3 has 14 amino acids. The ends were cut back, 0 bases at V and 6 bases at J, with 6 bases in the middle. DNA for the CDR3: TGCGCCAGCAGTCAATCTGTCCTTAATTCACCCCTCCACTTT. Translated: CASSQSVLNSPLHF.

The V gene is TRBV4-1, the J gene TRBJ1-2, with D possibly being TRBD1 (6 bases). Germline loops: CDR1 MGHRA, CDR2 YSYEKL. This CDR3 spans 19 amino acids. Trimming removed 1 base from V and 2 bases from J, with 23 bases in between. The CDR3 sequence: CASSQAPGTLKEANYGYTF. The CDR3 region has the DNA TGCGCCAGCAGCCAAGCGCCCGGGACATTAAAGGAGGCCAACTATGGCTACACCTTC.

The chain carries TRBV6-2 or TRBV6-3 and TRBJ2-1; 8 bases are shared with TRBD1. The CDR3 totals 14 residues. Losses at the gene ends were 0 bases for V and 6 bases for J; bases not matched to a gene: 1. The germline gives CDR1 MNHEY, CDR2 SVGEGT. CDR3 sequence (DNA): TGTGCCAGCAGTTACTCGGGGACAGGCAATGAGCAGTTCTTC. Amino acids: CASSYSGTGNEQFF.

This chain links TRBV2 with TRBJ1-3; D ambiguous. This CDR3 contains 13 residues. CDR1 is SNHLY, CDR2 FYNNEI, per germline. Between the trimmed V and J ends, which lost 4 bases and 4 bases, there was a span of 8 bases. The CDR3 here is CASSGVGGNTIYF. The CDR3 nucleotides read TGTGCCAGCAGTGGGGTCGGGGGAAACACCATATATTTT.

This rearrangement joins TRBV7-9 to TRBJ2-5, with D possibly being TRBD1 (5 bases). CDR3 length: 15 residues. Trimming cost V 2 bases and J 4 bases, with 14 bases left between them. CDR1 SEHNR and CDR2 FQNEAQ come from the germline V gene (reference sequence). In nucleotides, the CDR3 is TGTGCCAGCAGCTTACTGGGGCTTACAGGAGAGACCCAGTACTTC. It encodes CASSLLGLTGETQYF. Supplemented by reference TRBV7-9 and TRBJ2-5, the full variable domain reads DTGVSQNPRHKITKRGQNVTFRCDPISEHNRLYWYRQTLGQGPEFLTYFQNEAQLEKSRLLSDRFSAERPKGSFSTLEIQRTEQGDSAMYLCASSLLGLTGETQYFGPGTRLLVL.

J is TRBJ1-2 and V is TRBV5-6, with D possibly TRBD1 on 6 matching bases. Trimming left V 4 bases short and J 8 bases short, with 15 bases between. The CDR3 has 13 residues. The V gene's germline CDR1 is SGHDT and CDR2 YYEEEE. This CDR3 is CASSERQVTGYTF. Here the CDR3 DNA reads TGTGCCAGCAGCGAGAGACAGGTGACCGGCTACACCTTC.

The chain is built from TRBV5-1 and TRBJ1-1; D perhaps matches TRBD1 (5 bases). The CDR3 extends over 14 amino acids. Germline V gene sequence: CDR1 SGHRS, CDR2 YFSETQ. V was trimmed by 0 bases and J by 5 bases, leaving 11 bases between them. The CDR3 reads CASSLEREGTEAFF. The CDR3 nucleotides read TGCGCCAGCAGCTTGGAAAGGGAGGGGACTGAAGCTTTCTTT.

The rearrangement joins TRBV9 to TRBJ2-7, with 9 bases fitting TRBD1. The CDR3 extends over 14 amino acids. Germline V CDR1 and CDR2: SGDLS, YYNGEE. V shed 0 bases and J 5 bases; nucleotides not matched to a gene: 3. CDR3 region: CASSVGDRVHEQYF. The CDR3 region has the DNA TGTGCCAGCAGCGTAGGGGACAGGGTCCACGAGCAGTACTTC.

The gene calls are TRBV7-2 and TRBJ2-5; 10 bases agree with TRBD2. The junction had 6 bases not matched to a gene; V was cut back by 5 bases and J by 9 bases. CDR3 length equals 13 residues. Per germline, CDR1 SGHTA and CDR2 FQGNSA. This chain's CDR3 is CASSQGLAGAQYF. CDR3 sequence (DNA): TGTGCCAGCAGCCAGGGGCTAGCGGGGGCCCAGTACTTC.

This chain's CDR3 is CASSLFTANYGYTF. As DNA, the CDR3 is TGTGCCAGCAGCTTATTTACAGCAAACTATGGCTACACCTTC. V gene TRBV5-4 combines with J gene TRBJ1-2; D is unresolved. The germline gives CDR1 SGHNT, CDR2 YYREEE (reference sequence). This CDR3 is 14 amino acids long. V lost 2 bases, J lost 2 bases, and 10 bases lay in between.

The chain uses TRBV3-1 (or the pseudogene TRBV3-2) and TRBJ1-2; weak D call: TRBD1 (5 bases). The CDR3 sequence is 15 residues long. The V end was cut by 6 bases, the J end by 6 bases, with 20 bases between. Germline loops: CDR1 LGHDT, CDR2 YNNKEL (reference sequence). CDR3 region: CASRASFRTPHGYTF. The CDR3 DNA reads as TGTGCCAGCAGGGCAAGTTTCCGGACACCTCATGGCTACACCTTC.

The chain joins TRBV3-1 (or the pseudogene TRBV3-2) to TRBJ1-5; unclear D gene. This CDR3 comprises 13 residues. Germline CDR1 LGHDT, CDR2 YNNKEL (reference sequence). The germline V and J ends were trimmed by 3 bases and 11 bases, with 14 bases remaining between them. The CDR3 sequence: CASSHHSGSAQHF. CDR3 in DNA: TGTGCCAGCAGCCACCACTCGGGGTCAGCCCAGCATTTT.

This chain uses TRBV11-2 with TRBJ2-5, with TRBD2 identical over 8 bases. With V trimmed by 8 bases and J by 5 bases, 10 bases remained unmatched. This CDR3 has 14 amino acids. Germline CDR1 reads SGHAT; CDR2 reads FQNNGV. DNA for the CDR3: TGTGCCAGCGGGGTTAGCGGGGACGGCGAGACCCAGTACTTC. Protein product: CASGVSGDGETQYF.

The rearrangement links TRBV6-5 to TRBJ2-4, with D possibly TRBD1 on 5 matching bases. Per the germline V gene, CDR1 is MNHEY and CDR2 is SVGAGI. The CDR3 contains 13 residues. Trimming cost V 6 bases and J 2 bases, with 8 bases left between them. For the CDR3, the DNA is TGTGCCAGCAGGGACACCTCCAAAAACATTCAGTACTTC. Its translation is CASRDTSKNIQYF.

The chain employs TRBV10-3 and TRBJ1-2, with D maybe TRBD1 (6 bases). Per the germline V gene, CDR1 is ENHRY and CDR2 is SYGVKD. V was trimmed by 10 bases and J by 0 bases, leaving 9 bases between them. The CDR3 runs 12 residues. The CDR3 DNA follows: TGTGCCACCGCAGGGGCTAACTATGGCTACACCTTC. It codes for CATAGANYGYTF.

The gene calls are TRBV4-3 and TRBJ1-1; no firm D call. Germline lookup yields CDR1 LGHNA and CDR2 YSLEER. The CDR3 is 15 amino acids. V gave up 0 bases and J gave up 1 base, with 9 bases separating them. Here the CDR3 reads CASSQDGMGNTEAFF. In DNA form, the CDR3 reads TGCGCCAGCAGCCAAGACGGGATGGGGAACACTGAAGCTTTCTTT.

V usage is TRBV2 and J usage is TRBJ1-1; a weak D match, TRBD1 (6 bases). With 4 bases removed from V and 0 bases from J, the gap between germline ends came to 15 bases. The CDR3 has 16 amino acids. Looked up from germline, CDR1 is SNHLY and CDR2 is FYNNEI. For the CDR3, the DNA is TGTGCCAGCAGTGTCCAGGACAGATGGCTGAACACTGAAGCTTTCTTT. This codes for CASSVQDRWLNTEAFF.

The genes are TRBV6-1 and TRBJ2-7; perhaps TRBD2 as D (5 bases). Trimming took off 3 bases at V and 2 bases at J, with 8 bases between the two ends. Germline V gene data show CDR1 as MNHNS and CDR2 as SASEGT. The CDR3 contains 13 residues. The CDR3 spells CASSELGAYEQYF. In DNA form, the CDR3 reads TGTGCCAGCAGTGAGTTGGGAGCCTACGAGCAGTACTTC.

This chain joins TRBV18 and TRBJ2-7; 9 nucleotides align to TRBD1. J gave up 3 bases and V 3 bases, and 3 bases lay outside the gene matches. CDR3 size: 14 residues. The germline V gene has CDR1 KGHSH and CDR2 LQKENI. CDR3 sequence: CASSPPGQGYEQYF. CDR3 nucleotides: TGTGCCAGCTCACCTCCGGGACAGGGCTACGAGCAGTACTTC.

This clone has a single count. The chain joins TRBV7-8 to TRBJ2-1; 11 bases map to TRBD2. Germline-derived CDR1 and CDR2 are SGHVS and FQNEAQ. There are 17 residues in the CDR3. Germline trimming cut 3 bases from V and 10 bases from J; bases unmatched to any gene: 14. The chain's CDR3 is CASSFQPSGGNPGEQFF. CDR3 nucleotide sequence: TGTGCCAGCAGCTTCCAACCTAGCGGGGGGAACCCTGGGGAGCAGTTCTTC.